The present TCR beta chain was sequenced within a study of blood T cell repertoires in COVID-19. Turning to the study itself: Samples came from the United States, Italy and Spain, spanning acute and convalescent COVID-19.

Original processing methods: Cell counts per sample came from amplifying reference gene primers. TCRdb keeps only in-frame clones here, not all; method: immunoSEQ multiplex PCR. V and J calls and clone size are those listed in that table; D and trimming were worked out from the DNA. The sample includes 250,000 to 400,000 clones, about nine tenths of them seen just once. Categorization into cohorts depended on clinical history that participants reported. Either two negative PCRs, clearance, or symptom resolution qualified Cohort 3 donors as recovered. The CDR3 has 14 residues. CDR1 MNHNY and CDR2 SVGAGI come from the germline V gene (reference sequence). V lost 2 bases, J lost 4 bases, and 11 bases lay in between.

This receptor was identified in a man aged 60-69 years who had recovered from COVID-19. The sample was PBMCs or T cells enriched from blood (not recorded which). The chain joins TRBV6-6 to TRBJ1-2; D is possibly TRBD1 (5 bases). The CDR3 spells CASSYTGDPYGYTF. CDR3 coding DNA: TGTGCCAGCAGTTACACGGGGGATCCCTATGGCTACACCTTC.